Reported below is one TCR beta chain. Its antigen is unknown. Stated time point: baseline, week 1 (first vaccination visit). Noted treatment: pre-vaccination baseline after standard-of-care therapy. Diagnosis in the donors showed new WHO grade 3 or 4 astrocytomas that were IDH1-mutant and ATRX-lost. Sequenced by immunoSEQ multiplex PCR; TCRdb stores in-frame clones only, minus some. The table records 55,000 to 70,000 clones, approximately 86% of them present only once. This specimen belongs to a study of a mutant IDH1 vaccine in newly diagnosed glioma. The wider study: Treated patients, approximately 62% male and around 40% female, averaged approximately 40 years of age. Therapy received beforehand was radiotherapy, temozolomide, or both, with most patients given both. Whole-study findings and limits: Any relationship between pseudoprogression and changes in top peripheral T cell clonotypes seemed absent.

Unmatched junction bases numbered 5, after V lost 5 bases and J lost 4 bases. Germline V gene data show CDR1 as MNHNS and CDR2 as SASEGT. The CDR3 has 14 amino acids. This clonotype was obtained from a young man with glioma. The chain carries TRBV6-1 and TRBJ1-3, with TRBD1 identical over 7 bases. Here the sequenced sample was PBMCs, taken from a glioma patient treated with radiotherapy, temozolomide or both. In DNA, the CDR3 is TGTGCCAGCAGTCAGACAGGGCAAGGAAACACCATATATTTT. Protein sequence: CASSQTGQGNTIYF.